These 27 T cell receptor beta chains were all obtained from the same sample, sequenced in a study of blood T cell repertoires in COVID-19. The data were produced by immunoSEQ multiplex PCR, yet TCRdb's version contains in-frame clones alone and is incomplete. The sample has about 320,000 clones, roughly 87% seen once. The specimen was PBMCs or T cells enriched from blood (not recorded which). The receptors originated from a woman under 40 who had recovered from COVID-19.

This chain connects TRBV20-1 to TRBJ2-5; D is possibly TRBD2 (5 bases). Germline V gives CDR1 DFQATT, CDR2 SNEGSKA (reference sequence). The V and J ends lost 3 bases and 4 bases respectively, with 12 bases between them. The CDR3 runs 13 residues. The chain's CDR3 is CSASALRGETQYF. CDR3 DNA sequence: TGCAGTGCTAGTGCACTCCGGGGAGAGACCCAGTACTTC.

In this sample, this clone turned up once. V gene TRBV19 combines with J gene TRBJ2-1; weak D call: TRBD1 (6 bases). The CDR3 has 13 amino acids. V was clipped by 7 bases and J by 1 base, with 8 bases between them. Germline V gene lookup returns CDR1 LNHDA and CDR2 SQIVND (reference sequence). CDR3 loop: CASKGGSYNEQFF. DNA of the CDR3: TGTGCCAGTAAAGGGGGATCCTACAATGAGCAGTTCTTC.

The CDR3 region has the DNA TGTGCCAGCAAGGAACAGATTTATGGCTACACCTTC. This encodes CASKEQIYGYTF. V is TRBV7-9 and J is TRBJ1-2; D is undetermined. This CDR3 spans 12 amino acids. Germline V gene lookup returns CDR1 SEHNR and CDR2 FQNEAQ (reference sequence). Between the trimmed V and J ends, which lost 7 bases and 5 bases, there was a span of 11 bases.

The rearrangement uses TRBV5-1 and TRBJ1-1, with a possible D match to TRBD1 (6 bases). There are 14 residues in the CDR3. Germline V gene data show CDR1 as SGHRS and CDR2 as YFSETQ. V shed 2 bases and J shed 4 bases, with 12 bases lying between them. CDR3 bases: TGCGCCAGCAGCTTAGCCAGGGGATCCACTGAAGCTTTCTTT. Protein: CASSLARGSTEAFF.

The rearrangement links TRBV19 to TRBJ1-1; 8 bases are shared with TRBD1. Germline V gene lookup returns CDR1 LNHDA and CDR2 SQIVND (reference sequence). J gave up 4 bases and V 6 bases, and 4 bases lay outside the gene matches. This CDR3 is built from 13 residues. The CDR3, as DNA: TGTGCCAGTAGCGGACAGGGTAGCACTGAAGCTTTCTTT. This codes for CASSGQGSTEAFF.

On this clone: Mismatch with germline at one junction end may stem from a read error. The chain recombines TRBV12-3 or TRBV12-4 with TRBJ1-1; D gene ambiguous. The CDR3 sequence is 13 residues long. The CDR3 coding sequence is TGTGCCAGCAGTTTAACCCCATACACCGAAGCTTTCTTT. This sequence encodes CASSLTPYTEAFF.

This chain connects TRBV5-1 to TRBJ2-5; 13 positions agree with TRBD2. Trimming at V came to 1 base and at J to 7 bases, leaving 13 bases not matched to a gene. CDR1 is SGHRS and CDR2 is YFSETQ in the germline V gene. The CDR3 sequence is 18 residues long. The CDR3 DNA follows: TGCGCCAGCAGCTTGAGCGGGGGACTAGCGGGGCCACGTGGGACCCAGTACTTC. This gives the protein CASSLSGGLAGPRGTQYF.

The chain links TRBV27 to TRBJ1-2, with a tentative D call TRBD1 (6 bases). Germline CDR1 is MNHEY and CDR2 is SMNVEV (reference sequence). CDR3 length equals 13 residues. Trimming cost V 4 bases and J 4 bases, with 10 bases left between them. The DNA for the CDR3 is TGTGCCAGCAGTTCAGGGGTTTCCTATGGCTACACCTTC. Encoded protein: CASSSGVSYGYTF.

The V call is TRBV7-9, the J call TRBJ2-2, with D possibly matching TRBD1 (5 bases). Germline CDR1 SEHNR, CDR2 FQNEAQ (reference sequence). The CDR3 covers 16 residues. Trimming removed 6 bases from V and 4 bases from J, with 18 bases in between. CDR3 sequence reads: CASSPTQGVGTGELFF. The CDR3 DNA sequence: TGTGCCAGCAGTCCTACGCAGGGTGTGGGCACCGGGGAGCTGTTTTTT.

Only a few counts were recorded for this clone. The genes are TRBV7-2 and TRBJ2-1; a possible D gene is TRBD1 (6 bases). The germline V gene encodes CDR1 SGHTA and CDR2 FQGNSA. V was clipped by 1 base and J by 4 bases, with 11 bases between them. The CDR3 contains 15 residues. The CDR3 region is CASSLVGQGYNEQFF. The DNA for the CDR3 is TGTGCCAGCAGCTTAGTGGGGCAGGGGTACAATGAGCAGTTCTTC.

This clone was counted a single time. The J gene is TRBJ1-5, the V gene TRBV6-2 or TRBV6-3; TRBD1 is a possible D gene (5 bases). Trimming pared 5 bases from V and 4 bases from J, leaving 15 bases between. The germline V gene encodes CDR1 MNHEY and CDR2 SVGEGT. This CDR3 has 15 amino acids. The CDR3 DNA is TGTGCCAGCAGTACCCGACAGCCCGTGAATCAGCCCCAGCATTTT. Translating gives CASSTRQPVNQPQHF.

The CDR3 protein is CAWGDRGPYEQYF. Here the CDR3 DNA reads TGTGCCTGGGGCGACAGGGGGCCCTACGAGCAGTACTTC. The rearrangement uses TRBV30 and TRBJ2-7, with 10 bases fitting TRBD1. The CDR3 length is 13 residues. Trimming removed 5 bases from V and 2 bases from J; junction bases left unmatched: 3. CDR1 and CDR2 from the germline V gene are GTSNPN and SVGIG (reference sequence).

This clone was found once. The V gene is TRBV14, the J gene TRBJ1-1; D is uncertain. The CDR3 has 14 residues. The V gene lost 5 bases and the J gene lost 1 base, with 11 bases spanning the gap. Germline-derived CDR1 and CDR2 are SGHDN and FVKESK. This chain's CDR3 is CASSALNSNTEAFF. CDR3 nucleotides: TGTGCCAGCAGCGCTCTTAACTCGAACACTGAAGCTTTCTTT.

The chain is built from TRBV19 and TRBJ1-5; a weak D match, TRBD1 (5 bases). This CDR3 is built from 17 residues. Trimming removed 6 bases from V and 0 bases from J, with 18 bases in between. Germline loops: CDR1 LNHDA, CDR2 SQIVND (reference sequence). CDR3 nucleotides: TGTGCCAGTAGAAACATCGGGGGGATAGATAGCAATCAGCCCCAGCATTTT. Translating it yields CASRNIGGIDSNQPQHF.

V is TRBV4-2 and J is TRBJ1-3; D is unresolved. Germline V gene sequence: CDR1 LGHNA, CDR2 YNFKEQ. The germline V and J ends were trimmed by 6 bases and 4 bases, with 25 bases remaining between them. CDR3 size: 18 residues. This CDR3 reads CASRDRPGSSFPGNTIYF. For the CDR3, the DNA is TGTGCCAGCAGAGACCGACCGGGATCTAGCTTTCCCGGAAACACCATATATTTT.

The chain employs TRBV5-8 and TRBJ1-6; unclear D gene. Deletions cut 2 bases from V and 0 bases from J, with 9 bases between. Germline-derived CDR1 and CDR2 are SGHTS and YDEGEE. This CDR3 contains 16 residues. The CDR3, as DNA: TGTGCCAGCAGCTTTGTCCTGAGCTCCTATAATTCACCCCTCCACTTT. Translating it yields CASSFVLSSYNSPLHF.

This chain connects TRBV9 to TRBJ1-2; 9 bases agree with TRBD1. The CDR3 is 15 residues long. CDR1 and CDR2 (germline): SGDLS, YYNGEE. J lost 8 bases, V lost 3 bases, and 11 bases had no gene match. CDR3 coding DNA: TGTGCCAGCAGCGAGAGCCCGGACAGGGGTGAGGGCTACACCTTC. It yields the protein CASSESPDRGEGYTF.

V gene TRBV6-5 combines with J gene TRBJ2-1; the match to TRBD1 covers 10 bases. The J segment lost 6 bases and the V segment lost 5 bases, leaving 7 bases of the junction unmatched. CDR1 MNHEY and CDR2 SVGAGI come from the germline V gene. The CDR3 runs to 15 residues. The CDR3 loop reads CASSPGTGDVNEQFF. In nucleotides, the CDR3 is TGTGCCAGCAGTCCGGGGACAGGGGACGTCAATGAGCAGTTCTTC.

In DNA, the CDR3 is TGTGCCAGCAGTTTACCATGGGATAGGGGGATGAACACTGAAGCTTTCTTT. As protein: CASSLPWDRGMNTEAFF. This chain links TRBV28 with TRBJ1-1, with D maybe TRBD1 (6 bases). CDR3 size: 17 residues. Germline V CDR1 and CDR2: MDHEN, SYDVKM. The germline V and J ends were trimmed by 2 bases and 0 bases, with 16 bases remaining between them.

The chain carries TRBV6-1 and TRBJ1-2; D remains unclear. CDR1 and CDR2 (germline): MNHNS, SASEGT. CDR3 length equals 14 residues. Trimming shortened V by 1 base and J by 1 base, and 7 bases separated the two germline ends. CDR3 residues: CASSEGGSNYGYTF. The CDR3, as DNA: TGTGCCAGCAGTGAAGGTGGGAGTAACTATGGCTACACCTTC.

This clone is a singleton in its sample. V is TRBV7-9 and J is TRBJ1-2, with TRBD1 matching 7 bases. CDR1 and CDR2 (germline): SEHNR, FQNEAQ (reference sequence). CDR3 length equals 16 residues. Trimming at V came to 5 bases and at J to 0 bases, leaving 9 bases not matched to a gene. The DNA for the CDR3 is TGTGCCAGCAGCCTCGGGACAGCGAATACTAACTATGGCTACACCTTC. It is translated as CASSLGTANTNYGYTF. Variable domain in full (rest from reference TRBV7-9 and TRBJ1-2): DTGVSQNPRHKITKRGQNVTFRCDPISEHNRLYWYRQTLGQGPEFLTYFQNEAQLEKSRLLSDRFSAERPKGSFSTLEIQRTEQGDSAMYLCASSLGTANTNYGYTFGSGTRLTVV.

This chain joins TRBV24-1 and TRBJ2-7; tentative D call: TRBD2 (6 bases). Germline V lookup: CDR1 KGHDR, CDR2 SFDVKD. The CDR3 extends over 12 amino acids. The germline V and J ends were trimmed by 4 bases and 8 bases, with 11 bases remaining between them. For the CDR3, the DNA is TGTGCCACCAGTGACCCCGCGGGGAAGCAGTACTTC. Translation gives CATSDPAGKQYF.

The DNA for the CDR3 is TGTGCCAGCAGTCTCGCAGGGTCCTACGAGCAGTACTTC. It yields the protein CASSLAGSYEQYF. The V and J genes are TRBV27 and TRBJ2-7; weak D call: TRBD1 (5 bases). The V gene lost 5 bases and the J gene lost 1 base, with 9 bases spanning the gap. This CDR3 contains 13 residues. Germline V gene lookup returns CDR1 MNHEY and CDR2 SMNVEV (reference sequence).

This clone has just a few counts. The V and J genes are TRBV14 and TRBJ1-1; TRBD1 might be the D (6 bases). CDR3 size: 15 residues. Germline CDR1 reads SGHDN; CDR2 reads FVKESK. V was pared by 2 bases and J by 4 bases, with 14 bases between. The CDR3 coding sequence is TGTGCCAGCAGCCAAAGCAGGGGCGGCTCCACTGAAGCTTTCTTT. Translation: CASSQSRGGSTEAFF.

The chain uses TRBV12-3 or TRBV12-4 and TRBJ1-1; D is perhaps TRBD1 (5 bases). With 3 bases removed from V and 5 bases from J, the gap between germline ends came to 10 bases. The CDR3 is 13 amino acids. For the CDR3, the DNA is TGTGCCAGCAGTTTGGAGGGGAGGACTGAAGCTTTCTTT. Amino acid sequence: CASSLEGRTEAFF.

The V and J genes are TRBV27 and TRBJ1-6, with TRBD1 as a possible D gene (5 bases). V gave up 5 bases and J gave up 7 bases, with 15 bases separating them. The CDR3 loop spans 15 amino acids. Germline values: CDR1 MNHEY, CDR2 SMNVEV (reference sequence). The CDR3 coding sequence is TGTGCCAGCAGTGTCGAAGGGGTAGGGAATTCACCCCTCCACTTT. Its protein is CASSVEGVGNSPLHF.

The chain uses TRBV27 and TRBJ1-1, with D maybe TRBD1 (6 bases). In germline, CDR1 is MNHEY, CDR2 SMNVEV (reference sequence). CDR3 size: 14 residues. CDR3 region: CAKLLSGRGSEAFF. CDR3 DNA: TGTGCTAAACTTCTGTCCGGGAGGGGGTCTGAAGCTTTCTTT.